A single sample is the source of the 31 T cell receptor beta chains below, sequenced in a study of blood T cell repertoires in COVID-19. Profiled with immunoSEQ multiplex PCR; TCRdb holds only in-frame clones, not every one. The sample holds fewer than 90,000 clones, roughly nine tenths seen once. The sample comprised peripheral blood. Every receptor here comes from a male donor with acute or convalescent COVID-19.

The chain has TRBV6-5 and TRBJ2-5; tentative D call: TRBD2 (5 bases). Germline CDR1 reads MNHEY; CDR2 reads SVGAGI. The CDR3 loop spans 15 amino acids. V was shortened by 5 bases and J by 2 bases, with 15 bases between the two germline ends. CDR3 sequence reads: CASSTGPGGQETQYF. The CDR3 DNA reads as TGTGCCAGCAGTACCGGGCCAGGAGGACAAGAGACCCAGTACTTC.

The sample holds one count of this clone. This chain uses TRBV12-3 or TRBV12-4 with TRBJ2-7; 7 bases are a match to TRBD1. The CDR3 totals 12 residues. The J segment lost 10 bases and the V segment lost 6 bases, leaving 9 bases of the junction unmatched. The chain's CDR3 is CASRMSRGPQYF. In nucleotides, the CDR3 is TGTGCCAGCAGGATGTCTAGGGGGCCTCAGTACTTC.

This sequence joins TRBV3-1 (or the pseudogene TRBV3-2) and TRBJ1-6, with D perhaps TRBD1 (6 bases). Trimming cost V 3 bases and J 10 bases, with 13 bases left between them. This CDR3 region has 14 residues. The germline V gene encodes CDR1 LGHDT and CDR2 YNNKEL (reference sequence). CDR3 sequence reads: CASSQGQLGSPLHF. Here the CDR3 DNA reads TGTGCCAGCAGCCAGGGACAACTAGGCTCACCCCTCCACTTT.

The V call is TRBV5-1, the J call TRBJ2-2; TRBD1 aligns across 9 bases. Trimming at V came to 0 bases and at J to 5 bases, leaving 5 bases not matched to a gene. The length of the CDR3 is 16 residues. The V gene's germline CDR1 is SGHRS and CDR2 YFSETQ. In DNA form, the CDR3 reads TGCGCCAGCAGCTTGGATGGGACAGGGTTAACCGGGGAGCTGTTTTTT. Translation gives CASSLDGTGLTGELFF.

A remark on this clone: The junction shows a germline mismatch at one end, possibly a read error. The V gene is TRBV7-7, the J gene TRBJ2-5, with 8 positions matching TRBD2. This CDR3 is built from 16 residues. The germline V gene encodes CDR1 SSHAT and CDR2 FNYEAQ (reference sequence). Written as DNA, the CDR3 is TGTGCTAGCAGCCTGGCTGGGTTAGCGGGACAAGAGACCCAGTACTTC. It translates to CASSLAGLAGQETQYF.

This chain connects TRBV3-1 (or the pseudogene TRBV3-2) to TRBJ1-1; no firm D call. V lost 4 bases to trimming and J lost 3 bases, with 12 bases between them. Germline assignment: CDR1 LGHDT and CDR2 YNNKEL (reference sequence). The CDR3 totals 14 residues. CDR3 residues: CASSRRAGYTEAFF. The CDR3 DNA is TGTGCCAGCAGCCGAAGGGCGGGGTACACTGAAGCTTTCTTT.

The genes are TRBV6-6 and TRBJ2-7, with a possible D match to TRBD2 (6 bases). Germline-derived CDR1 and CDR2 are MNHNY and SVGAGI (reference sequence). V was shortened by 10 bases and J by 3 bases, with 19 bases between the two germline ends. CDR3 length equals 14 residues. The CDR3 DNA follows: TGTGCCACTTCCCCCCTCCTAGCGTTCTACGAGCAGTACTTC. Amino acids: CATSPLLAFYEQYF.

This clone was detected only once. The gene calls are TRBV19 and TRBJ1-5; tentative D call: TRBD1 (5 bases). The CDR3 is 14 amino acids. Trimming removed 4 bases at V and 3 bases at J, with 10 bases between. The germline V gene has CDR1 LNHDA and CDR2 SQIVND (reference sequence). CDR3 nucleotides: TGTGCCAGTAGTAACAGTGGGGCCAATCAGCCCCAGCATTTT. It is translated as CASSNSGANQPQHF.

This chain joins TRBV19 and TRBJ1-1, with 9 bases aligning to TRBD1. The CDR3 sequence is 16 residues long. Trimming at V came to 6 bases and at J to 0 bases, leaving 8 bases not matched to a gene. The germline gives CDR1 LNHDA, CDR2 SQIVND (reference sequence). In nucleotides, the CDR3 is TGTGCCAGTAGACAACGGACAGGGGCAATGAACACTGAAGCTTTCTTT. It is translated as CASRQRTGAMNTEAFF.

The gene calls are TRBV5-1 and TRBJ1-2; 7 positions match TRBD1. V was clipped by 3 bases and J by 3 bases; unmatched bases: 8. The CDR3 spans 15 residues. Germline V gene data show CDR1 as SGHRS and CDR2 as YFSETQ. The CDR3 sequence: CASSYRTGADYGYTF. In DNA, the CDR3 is TGCGCCAGCAGCTACCGTACAGGGGCTGACTATGGCTACACCTTC.

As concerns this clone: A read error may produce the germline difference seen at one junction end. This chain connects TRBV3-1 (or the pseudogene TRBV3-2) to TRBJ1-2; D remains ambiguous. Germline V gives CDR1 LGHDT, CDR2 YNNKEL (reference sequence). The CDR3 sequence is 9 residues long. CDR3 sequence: CASSPPVFF. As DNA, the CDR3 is TGTGCCAGCAGCCCCCCGGTTTTCTTC.

CDR3 amino acids: CASSFATGAGGAEQYF. The CDR3 DNA sequence: TGTGCCAGCAGCTTCGCGACTGGGGCGGGGGGCGCCGAGCAGTACTTC. V and J are TRBV7-2 and TRBJ2-7, with 8 bases matching TRBD2. Germline loops: CDR1 SGHTA, CDR2 FQGNSA. V shed 3 bases, J shed 6 bases, and the junction held 13 bases outside the gene matches. The CDR3 is 16 amino acids.

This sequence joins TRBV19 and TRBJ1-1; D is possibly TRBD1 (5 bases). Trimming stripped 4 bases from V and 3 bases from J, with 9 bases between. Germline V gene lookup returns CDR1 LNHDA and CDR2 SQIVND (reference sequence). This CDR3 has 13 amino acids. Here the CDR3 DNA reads TGTGCCAGTAGTAAAGTCAGGGACACTGAAGCTTTCTTT. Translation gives CASSKVRDTEAFF.

The CDR3 here is CASSQAWTSGGGQETQYF. CDR3 in DNA: TGTGCCAGCAGCCAAGCCTGGACTAGCGGGGGGGGACAAGAGACCCAGTACTTC. The chain recombines TRBV4-2 with TRBJ2-5, with TRBD2 matching over 15 bases. This CDR3 comprises 18 residues. V trimming: 1 base; J trimming: 2 bases; junction bases outside the gene matches: 5. The germline gives CDR1 LGHNA, CDR2 YNFKEQ.

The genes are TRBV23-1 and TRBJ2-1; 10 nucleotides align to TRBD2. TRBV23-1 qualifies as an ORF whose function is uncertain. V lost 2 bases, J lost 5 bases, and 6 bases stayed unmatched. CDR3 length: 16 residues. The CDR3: CASSQGLAGEHNEQFF. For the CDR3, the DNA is TGCGCCAGCAGTCAAGGCCTAGCGGGGGAACACAATGAGCAGTTCTTC.

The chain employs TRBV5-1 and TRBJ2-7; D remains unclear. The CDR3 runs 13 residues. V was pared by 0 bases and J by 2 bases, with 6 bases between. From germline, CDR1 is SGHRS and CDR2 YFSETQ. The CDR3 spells CASSLDRAYEQYF. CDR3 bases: TGCGCCAGCAGCTTGGACCGAGCCTACGAGCAGTACTTC.

For the CDR3, the DNA is TGTGCCAGCAGCGTAAGCGGACCGAACACCGGGGAGCTGTTTTTT. Amino acids: CASSVSGPNTGELFF. The chain links TRBV9 to TRBJ2-2; TRBD2 might be the D (5 bases). The germline V gene has CDR1 SGDLS and CDR2 YYNGEE. The CDR3 length is 15 residues. Trimming left V 1 base short and J 0 bases short, with 7 bases between.

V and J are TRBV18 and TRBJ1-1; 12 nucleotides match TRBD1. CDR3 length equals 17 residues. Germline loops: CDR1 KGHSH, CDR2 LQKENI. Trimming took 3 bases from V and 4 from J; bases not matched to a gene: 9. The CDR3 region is CASSPLGQGARGTEAFF. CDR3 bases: TGTGCCAGCTCACCGCTGGGACAGGGGGCGCGGGGCACTGAAGCTTTCTTT.

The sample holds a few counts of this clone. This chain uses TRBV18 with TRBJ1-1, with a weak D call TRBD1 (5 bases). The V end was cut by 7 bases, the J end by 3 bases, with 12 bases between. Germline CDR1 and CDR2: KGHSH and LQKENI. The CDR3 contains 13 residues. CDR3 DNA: TGTGCCAGCTTATCCGGGGGGGACACTGAAGCTTTCTTT. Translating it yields CASLSGGDTEAFF.

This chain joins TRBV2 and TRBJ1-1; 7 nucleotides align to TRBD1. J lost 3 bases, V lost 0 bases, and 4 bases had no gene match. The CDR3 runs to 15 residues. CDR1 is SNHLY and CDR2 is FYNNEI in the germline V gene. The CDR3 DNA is TGTGCCAGCAGTGAAGCGCTCACAGGGGACACTGAAGCTTTCTTT. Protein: CASSEALTGDTEAFF.

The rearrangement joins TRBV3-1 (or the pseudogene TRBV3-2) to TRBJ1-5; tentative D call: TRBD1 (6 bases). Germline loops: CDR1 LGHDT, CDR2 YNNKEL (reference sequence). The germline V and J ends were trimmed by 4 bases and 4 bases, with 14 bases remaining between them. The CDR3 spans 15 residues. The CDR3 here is CASSPRGVSNQPQHF. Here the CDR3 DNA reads TGTGCCAGCAGCCCCAGGGGTGTTTCGAATCAGCCCCAGCATTTT.

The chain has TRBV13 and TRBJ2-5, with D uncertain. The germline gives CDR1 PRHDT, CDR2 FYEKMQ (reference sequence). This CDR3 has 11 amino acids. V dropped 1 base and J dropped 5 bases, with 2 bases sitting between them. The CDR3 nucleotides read TGTGCCAGCAGCTTAGCTGAGACCCAGTACTTC. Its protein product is CASSLAETQYF.

CDR3: CAWSGLGQRNQPQHF. The CDR3 nucleotides are TGTGCCTGGAGTGGTTTGGGGCAGAGGAATCAGCCCCAGCATTTT. The V gene is TRBV30, the J gene TRBJ1-5; D possibly corresponds to TRBD1 (5 bases). V was clipped by 1 base and J by 4 bases, with 14 bases between them. Germline loops: CDR1 GTSNPN, CDR2 SVGIG (reference sequence). The CDR3 consists of 15 residues. Supplemented by reference TRBV30 and TRBJ1-5, the full variable domain reads SQTIHQWPATLVQPVGSPLSLECTVEGTSNPNLYWYRQAAGRGLQLLFYSVGIGQISSEVPQNLSASRPQDRQFILSSKKLLLSDSGFYLCAWSGLGQRNQPQHFGDGTRLSIL.

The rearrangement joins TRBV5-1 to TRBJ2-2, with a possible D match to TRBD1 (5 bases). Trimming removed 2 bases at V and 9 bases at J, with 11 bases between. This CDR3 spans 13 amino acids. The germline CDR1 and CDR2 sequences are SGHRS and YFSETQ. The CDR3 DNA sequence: TGCGCCAGCAGCTTAGAAAACAGGTGGGAGCTGTTTTTT. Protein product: CASSLENRWELFF.

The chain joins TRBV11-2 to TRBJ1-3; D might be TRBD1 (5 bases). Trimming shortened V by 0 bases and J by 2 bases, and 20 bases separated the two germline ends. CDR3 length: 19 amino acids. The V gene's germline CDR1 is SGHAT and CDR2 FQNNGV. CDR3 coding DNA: TGTGCCAGCAGCTTAGAAGGCAGGGTAAACCAACTCACTGGAAACACCATATATTTT. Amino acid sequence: CASSLEGRVNQLTGNTIYF.

The CDR3 sequence: CASSLLTGGQPQHF. In DNA form, the CDR3 reads TGTGCCAGCAGTTTACTAACGGGGGGTCAGCCCCAGCATTTT. The chain couples TRBV28 to TRBJ1-5; tentative D call: TRBD1 (5 bases). This CDR3 comprises 14 residues. Trimming took 2 bases from V and 6 from J, leaving 11 bases between them. Looked up from germline, CDR1 is MDHEN and CDR2 is SYDVKM. Based on the CDR3 plus reference TRBV28 and TRBJ1-5, the full variable domain is DVKVTQSSRYLVKRTGEKVFLECVQDMDHENMFWYRQDPGLGLRLIYFSYDVKMKEKGDIPEGYSVSREKKERFSLILESASTNQTSMYLCASSLLTGGQPQHFGDGTRLSIL.

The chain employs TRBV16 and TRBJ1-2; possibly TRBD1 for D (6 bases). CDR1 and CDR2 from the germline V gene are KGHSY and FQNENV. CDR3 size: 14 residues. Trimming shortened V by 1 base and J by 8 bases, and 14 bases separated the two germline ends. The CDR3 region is CASSQLAQGGGYTF. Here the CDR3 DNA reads TGTGCCAGCAGCCAATTAGCACAGGGCGGCGGCTACACCTTC.

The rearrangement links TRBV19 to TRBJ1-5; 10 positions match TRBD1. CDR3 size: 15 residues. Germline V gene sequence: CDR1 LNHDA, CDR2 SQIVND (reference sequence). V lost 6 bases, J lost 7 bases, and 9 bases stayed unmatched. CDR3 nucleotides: TGTGCCAGTAGGGGACAGGGGAGTTCAGGGCAGCCCCAGCATTTT. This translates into CASRGQGSSGQPQHF.

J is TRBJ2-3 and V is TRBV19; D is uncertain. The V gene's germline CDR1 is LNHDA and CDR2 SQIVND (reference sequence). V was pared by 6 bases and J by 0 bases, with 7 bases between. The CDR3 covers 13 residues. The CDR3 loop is CASRLESTDTQYF. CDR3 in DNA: TGTGCCAGTAGATTGGAGAGCACAGATACGCAGTATTTT.

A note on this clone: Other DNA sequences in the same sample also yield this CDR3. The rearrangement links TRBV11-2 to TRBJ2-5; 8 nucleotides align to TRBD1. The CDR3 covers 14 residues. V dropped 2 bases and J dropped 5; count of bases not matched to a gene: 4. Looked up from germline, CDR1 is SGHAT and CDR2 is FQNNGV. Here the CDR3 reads CASSLSGGEETQYF. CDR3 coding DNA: TGTGCCAGCAGCTTATCAGGGGGCGAGGAGACCCAGTACTTC.

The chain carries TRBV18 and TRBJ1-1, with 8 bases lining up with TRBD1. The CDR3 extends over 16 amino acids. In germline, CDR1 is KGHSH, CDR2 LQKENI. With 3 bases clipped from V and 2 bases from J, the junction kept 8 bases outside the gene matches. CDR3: CASSPDGTGLNTEAFF. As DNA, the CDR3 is TGTGCCAGCTCACCTGACGGGACAGGTCTCAACACTGAAGCTTTCTTT.